This T cell receptor beta chain was observed in a study of blood T cell repertoires in COVID-19. Study-level information: Donors in the United States, Italy and Spain gave samples during acute or convalescent COVID-19. T cells, B-cell-depleted T cells, or PBMCs supplied cDNA or gDNA.

The CDR3 is 13 amino acids. Germline CDR1 and CDR2: SEHNR and FQNEAQ (reference sequence). With 8 bases removed from V and 5 bases from J, the gap between germline ends came to 15 bases. As handled by the study authors: Reference gene primer amplification in the assay estimated nucleated cell counts. Measured with immunoSEQ multiplex PCR; TCRdb has only the in-frame clones, and not every one. V, J and clone size were drawn from that table, and D and trimming were deduced from the DNA. The table includes about 260,000 clones, around nine tenths detected once. The sequenced sample consisted of peripheral blood. The receptor was isolated from a man younger than 40 with active or convalescent COVID-19. The chain employs TRBV7-9 and TRBJ1-1; D not resolved. CDR3 DNA sequence: TGTGCCAGCGTACCTCAGAGGGATACTGAAGCTTTCTTT. Amino acids: CASVPQRDTEAFF.